Below, 2 T cell receptor beta chains from the same sample are listed, as sequenced in a study of PD-1 and CTLA-4 blockade in melanoma. Measured with immunoSEQ multiplex PCR; TCRdb has only the in-frame clones, and not every one. The sample shows around 21,000 clones, about 87% of them seen only once. The starting material was CD8+ T cells from peripheral blood, obtained before anti-PD-1 treatment. These receptors came from a human donor with melanoma.

The rearrangement links TRBV7-9 to TRBJ2-2; 14 bases agree with TRBD2. The CDR3 extends over 17 amino acids. CDR1 is SEHNR, CDR2 FQNEAQ, per germline (reference sequence). V was pared by 3 bases and J by 6 bases, with 6 bases of the junction left unmatched. The CDR3 protein is CASSFLTSGGAPGELFF. CDR3 bases: TGTGCCAGCAGCTTTCTGACTAGCGGGGGGGCCCCCGGGGAGCTGTTTTTT.

The V and J genes are TRBV7-8 and TRBJ2-3, with D uncertain. CDR1 and CDR2 from the germline V gene are SGHVS and FQNEAQ. Trimming left V 4 bases short and J 4 bases short, with 15 bases between. CDR3 size: 15 residues. The CDR3 spells CASSYGVGVADTQYF. The CDR3 nucleotides are TGTGCCAGCAGCTATGGAGTAGGCGTGGCAGATACGCAGTATTTT.